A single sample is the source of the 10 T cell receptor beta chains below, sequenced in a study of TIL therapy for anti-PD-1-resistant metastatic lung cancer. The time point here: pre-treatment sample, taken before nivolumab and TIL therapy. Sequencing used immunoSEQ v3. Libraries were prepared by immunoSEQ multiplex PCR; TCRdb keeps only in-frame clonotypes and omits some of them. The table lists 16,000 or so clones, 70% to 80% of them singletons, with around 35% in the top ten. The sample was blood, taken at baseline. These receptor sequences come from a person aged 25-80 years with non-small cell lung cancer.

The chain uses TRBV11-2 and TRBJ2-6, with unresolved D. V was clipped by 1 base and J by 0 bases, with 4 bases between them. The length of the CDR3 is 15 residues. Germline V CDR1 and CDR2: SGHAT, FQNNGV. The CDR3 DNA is TGTGCCAGCAGCTTAGCCATCTCTGGGGCCAACGTCCTGACTTTC. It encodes CASSLAISGANVLTF. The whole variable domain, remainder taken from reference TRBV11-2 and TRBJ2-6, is EAGVAQSPRYKIIEKRQSVAFWCNPISGHATLYWYQQILGQGPKLLIQFQNNGVVDDSQLPKDRFSAERLKGVDSTLKIQPAKLEDSAVYLCASSLAISGANVLTFGAGSRLTVL.

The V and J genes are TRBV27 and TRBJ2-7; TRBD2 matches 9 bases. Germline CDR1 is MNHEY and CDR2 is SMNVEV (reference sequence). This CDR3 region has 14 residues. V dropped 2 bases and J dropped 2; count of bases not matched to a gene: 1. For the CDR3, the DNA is TGTGCCAGCAGTTTAGCGGGGGGGCCCTACGAGCAGTACTTC. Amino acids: CASSLAGGPYEQYF.

The CDR3: CASSFQAFYGYTF. CDR3 bases: TGTGCCAGCAGTTTCCAGGCCTTTTATGGCTACACCTTC. The rearrangement uses TRBV28 and TRBJ1-2; D not certain. Germline V CDR1 and CDR2: MDHEN, SYDVKM. V lost 3 bases, J lost 5 bases, and 10 bases lay in between. The CDR3 runs to 13 residues.

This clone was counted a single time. DNA of the CDR3: TGTGCCAGCAGCTTGGAACAAGAGACCCAGTACTTC. It encodes CASSLEQETQYF. The rearrangement uses TRBV11-2 and TRBJ2-5; D is unresolved. The CDR3 is made up of 12 amino acids. V shed 3 bases and J shed 2 bases, with 4 bases lying between them. CDR1 is SGHAT and CDR2 is FQNNGV in the germline V gene.

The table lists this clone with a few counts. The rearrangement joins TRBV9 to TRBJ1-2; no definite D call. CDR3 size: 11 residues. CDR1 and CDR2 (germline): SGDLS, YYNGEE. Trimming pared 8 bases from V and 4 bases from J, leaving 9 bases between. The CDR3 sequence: CARVDSYGYTF. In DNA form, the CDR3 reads TGTGCCAGAGTGGATAGCTATGGCTACACCTTC.

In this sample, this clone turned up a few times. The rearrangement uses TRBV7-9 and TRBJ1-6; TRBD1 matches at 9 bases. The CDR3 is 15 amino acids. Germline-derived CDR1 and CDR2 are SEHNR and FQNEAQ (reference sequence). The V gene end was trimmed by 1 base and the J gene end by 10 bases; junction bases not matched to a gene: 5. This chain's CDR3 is CASSLGRQGESPLHF. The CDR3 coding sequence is TGTGCCAGCAGCTTAGGTAGACAGGGGGAATCACCCCTCCACTTT.

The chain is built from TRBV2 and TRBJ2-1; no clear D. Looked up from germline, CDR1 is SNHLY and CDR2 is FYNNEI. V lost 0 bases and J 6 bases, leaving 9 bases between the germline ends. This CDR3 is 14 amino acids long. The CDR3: CASSEAVGSNEQFF. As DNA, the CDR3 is TGTGCCAGCAGTGAAGCGGTCGGATCCAATGAGCAGTTCTTC.

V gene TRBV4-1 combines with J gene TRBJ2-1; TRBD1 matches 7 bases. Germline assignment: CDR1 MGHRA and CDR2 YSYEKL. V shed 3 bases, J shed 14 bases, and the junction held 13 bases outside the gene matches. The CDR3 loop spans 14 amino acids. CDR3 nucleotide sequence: TGCGCCAGCAGCCACCACTCCTGGGGGCAGGGGGAGTTCTTC. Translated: CASSHHSWGQGEFF.

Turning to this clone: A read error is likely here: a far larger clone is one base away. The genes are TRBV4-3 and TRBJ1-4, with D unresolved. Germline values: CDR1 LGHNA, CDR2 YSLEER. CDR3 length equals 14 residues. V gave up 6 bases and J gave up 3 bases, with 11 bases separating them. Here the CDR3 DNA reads TGCGCCAGCAGTACCATGGACCCTAATGAAAAACTGTTTTTT. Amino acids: CASSTMDPNEKLFF.

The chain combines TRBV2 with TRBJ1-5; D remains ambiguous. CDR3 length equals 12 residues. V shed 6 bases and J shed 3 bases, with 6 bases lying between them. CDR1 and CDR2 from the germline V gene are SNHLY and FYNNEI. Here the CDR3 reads CASRLYNQPQHF. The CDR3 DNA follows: TGTGCCAGCAGGCTCTACAATCAGCCCCAGCATTTT.